This TCR beta chain was profiled in a study of blood T cell repertoires in COVID-19. Whole-study context: Whether acute or convalescent, the COVID-19 samples came from the United States, Italy and Spain. Sources were T cells, B-cell-depleted T cells, or PBMCs; the material itself was cDNA or gDNA.

Per the original methods: How many nucleated cells were present was estimated from reference gene primer amplification. The data were produced by immunoSEQ multiplex PCR, yet TCRdb's version contains in-frame clones alone and is incomplete. That table furnishes V, J and clone size, whereas the DNA furnished D and trimming. The table includes more than 25,000 clones, more than 80% detected once. The germline V gene encodes CDR1 MNHEY and CDR2 SMNVEV (reference sequence). This CDR3 comprises 14 residues. V was pared by 6 bases and J by 5 bases, with 14 bases between. V and J are TRBV27 and TRBJ1-5; D is possibly TRBD1 (6 bases). This sequence originates from a woman between 40 and 55 years old with active or convalescent COVID-19. Sequenced material: peripheral blood. CDR3 nucleotide sequence: TGTGCCAGCAGCCGAGACAGGCCGGATCAGCCCCAGCATTTT. It encodes CASSRDRPDQPQHF.